The 29 T cell receptor beta chains listed next were all sequenced from one sample in a study of response to subunit inactivated influenza vaccine. TCRdb independently ran MiXCR on the RT-PCR reads; one entry per CDR3 protein. Altogether hundreds of thousands of distinct CDR3 sequences are present, approximately 14% being singletons, with the ten largest covering around 10%. This specimen was PBMCs from blood, taken roughly 12 days after vaccination. All receptors derive from a middle-aged man who received an inactivated influenza vaccine.

The chain carries TRBV7-9 and TRBJ1-5, with 8 bases fitting TRBD1. The CDR3 is 14 residues long. The germline V gene has CDR1 SEHNR and CDR2 FQNEAQ (reference sequence). Unmatched junction bases numbered 9, after V lost 5 bases and J lost 9 bases. CDR3 residues: CASSPLTGVAPQHF. The CDR3 bases are TGTGCCAGCAGCCCACTGACAGGGGTGGCGCCCCAGCATTTT.

The table lists this clonotype with many counts. The chain carries TRBV12-3 or TRBV12-4 and TRBJ2-3; tentatively, D is TRBD2 (6 bases). V lost 3 bases and J 1 base, leaving 8 bases between the germline ends. The CDR3 spans 14 residues. CDR3 amino acids: CASSFPSGTDTQYF. CDR3 nucleotides: TGTGCCAGCAGTTTCCCTAGCGGCACAGATACGCAGTATTTT.

On this clonotype itself: A much larger clone lies a single base off, so this may be a read error. The chain links TRBV14 to TRBJ2-1; TRBD2 might be the D (6 bases). This CDR3 region has 16 residues. The germline CDR1 and CDR2 sequences are SGHDN and FVKESK. Trimming took off 5 bases at V and 9 bases at J, with 23 bases between the two ends. As DNA, the CDR3 is TGTGCCAGCAGCTCACGACTAGAGCACTTTGGAGGTGAGCAGTTCTTC. Protein: CASSSRLEHFGGEQFF. The full variable domain, completed using reference TRBV14 and TRBJ2-1, is EAGVTQFPSHSVIEKGQTVTLRCDPISGHDNLYWYRRVMGKEIKFLLHFVKESKQDESGMPNNRFLAERTGGTYSTLKVQPAELEDSGVYFCASSSRLEHFGGEQFFGPGTRLTVL.

The rearrangement links TRBV4-1 to TRBJ1-5; D gene ambiguous. Looked up from germline, CDR1 is MGHRA and CDR2 is YSYEKL. The length of the CDR3 is 17 residues. V lost 2 bases, J lost 0 bases, and 14 bases lay in between. The CDR3 sequence is CASSQFSGLVSNQPQHF. The DNA of the CDR3 is TGCGCCAGCAGCCAATTTTCTGGACTGGTTAGCAATCAGCCCCAGCATTTT.

The genes are TRBV7-6 and TRBJ2-1; 8 bases match TRBD2. Germline V gene sequence: CDR1 SGHVS, CDR2 FNYEAQ. Trimming took 4 bases from V and 3 from J; bases not matched to a gene: 5. This CDR3 comprises 15 residues. The CDR3 loop is CASSSGGGFYNEQFF. Here the CDR3 DNA reads TGTGCCAGCAGCTCAGGCGGGGGGTTCTACAATGAGCAGTTCTTC. Full variable domain (rest looked up from reference TRBV7-6 and TRBJ2-1): GAGVSQSPRYKVTKRGQDVALRCDPISGHVSLYWYRQALGQGPEFLTYFNYEAQQDKSGLPNDRFSAERPEGSISTLTIQRTEQRDSAMYRCASSSGGGFYNEQFFGPGTRLTVL.

Only a few counts were recorded for this clonotype. The J gene is TRBJ2-3, the V gene TRBV27; TRBD1 is a possible D gene (6 bases). V gave up 1 base and J gave up 6 bases, with 8 bases separating them. There are 13 residues in the CDR3. CDR1 and CDR2 from the germline V gene are MNHEY and SMNVEV (reference sequence). The CDR3 sequence: CASSLYRVDTQYF. The DNA for the CDR3 is TGTGCCAGCAGTTTATACAGGGTGGATACGCAGTATTTT.

The CDR3 DNA reads as TGCAGTGCTAGAATGGACACTAATCAGCCCCAGCATTTT. It specifies CSARMDTNQPQHF. The chain joins TRBV20-1 to TRBJ1-5; TRBD1 is a possible D gene (5 bases). Trimming pared 2 bases from V and 4 bases from J, leaving 9 bases between. The CDR3 length is 13 residues. In germline, CDR1 is DFQATT, CDR2 SNEGSKA (reference sequence).

This clonotype was seen more than once but under ten times. The rearrangement joins TRBV28 to TRBJ2-6, with D possibly TRBD1 on 6 matching bases. V was pared by 8 bases and J by 2 bases, with 13 bases between. Germline V lookup: CDR1 MDHEN, CDR2 SYDVKM. The CDR3 length is 15 residues. This CDR3 is CASRIAGAGANVLTF. For the CDR3, the DNA is TGTGCCAGCCGAATCGCAGGGGCTGGGGCCAACGTCCTGACTTTC.

The V and J genes are TRBV6-2 or TRBV6-3 and TRBJ1-5; TRBD1 agrees at 10 bases. In germline, CDR1 is MNHEY, CDR2 SVGEGT. V was pared by 10 bases and J by 4 bases, with 13 bases of the junction left unmatched. CDR3 length: 16 residues. The CDR3 bases are TGTGCCAACTACCGACGCGACAGGGGGCCTAATCAGCCCCAGCATTTT. This translates into CANYRRDRGPNQPQHF.

This clonotype was seen a handful of times. J is TRBJ2-7 and V is TRBV7-2, with a possible D match to TRBD2 (6 bases). The V and J ends lost 5 bases and 2 bases respectively, with 10 bases between them. Germline V lookup: CDR1 SGHTA, CDR2 FQGNSA. The CDR3 runs to 13 residues. CDR3: CASSPAGPYEQYF. The CDR3 DNA reads as TGTGCCAGCAGCCCCGCGGGGCCCTACGAGCAGTACTTC.

This clonotype was detected a few times. The chain's CDR3 is CASRSDGPLSTDTQYF. The CDR3 DNA reads TGTGCCAGCAGGTCAGATGGCCCTCTAAGCACAGATACGCAGTATTTT. The chain employs TRBV12-3 or TRBV12-4 and TRBJ2-3; the D is unclear. V gave up 6 bases and J gave up 0 bases, with 16 bases separating them. This CDR3 is 16 amino acids long.

This clonotype was counted many times. V gene TRBV5-5 combines with J gene TRBJ2-5; the D call may be TRBD1 or TRBD2 (5 bases each). This CDR3 has 15 amino acids. V lost 0 bases to trimming and J lost 2 bases, with 11 bases between them. Germline V lookup: CDR1 SGHKS, CDR2 YYEKEE (reference sequence). CDR3 in amino acids: CASSLGEGRQETQYF. The CDR3 bases are TGTGCCAGCAGCTTGGGAGAGGGGCGGCAAGAGACCCAGTACTTC. Using reference TRBV5-5 and TRBJ2-5 for the parts outside the CDR3, the full variable domain is DAGVTQSPTHLIKTRGQQVTLRCSPISGHKSVSWYQQVLGQGPQFIFQYYEKEERGRGNFPDRFSARQFPNYSSELNVNALLLGDSALYLCASSLGEGRQETQYFGPGTRLLVL.

This clonotype was seen only a few times. This chain joins TRBV20-1 and TRBJ1-1, with a tentative D call TRBD1 (6 bases). Trimming shortened V by 6 bases and J by 8 bases, and 13 bases separated the two germline ends. CDR1 is DFQATT and CDR2 is SNEGSKA in the germline V gene (reference sequence). The CDR3 is 11 amino acids. CDR3 DNA sequence: TGCAGTGCAAACCCCGGGACAGAAGCTTTCTTT. Its protein is CSANPGTEAFF.

This clonotype was observed a few times. The chain couples TRBV20-1 to TRBJ2-4; the D is unclear. The CDR3 is made up of 13 amino acids. Germline V lookup: CDR1 DFQATT, CDR2 SNEGSKA (reference sequence). V was pared by 3 bases and J by 1 base, with 7 bases between. For the CDR3, the DNA is TGCAGTGCTAGTAACGAGGCCAAAAACATTCAGTACTTC. It is translated as CSASNEAKNIQYF.

Written as DNA, the CDR3 is TGTGCCAGCAGCCAAATTCTAACAGAAGGCTACACCTTC. Residues: CASSQILTEGYTF. V and J are TRBV14 and TRBJ1-2; D unclear. The CDR3 extends over 13 amino acids. Germline V gene data show CDR1 as SGHDN and CDR2 as FVKESK. The germline V and J ends were trimmed by 2 bases and 8 bases, with 12 bases remaining between them.

This chain links TRBV5-1 with TRBJ1-1; D gene ambiguous. The CDR3 spans 14 residues. Germline V gene data show CDR1 as SGHRS and CDR2 as YFSETQ. Trimming cost V 5 bases and J 6 bases, with 17 bases left between them. The CDR3 region is CASRDEGSYSEAFF. For the CDR3, the DNA is TGCGCCAGCAGGGACGAGGGCAGTTACTCTGAAGCTTTCTTT. The full variable domain, completed using reference TRBV5-1 and TRBJ1-1, is KAGVTQTPRYLIKTRGQQVTLSCSPISGHRSVSWYQQTPGQGLQFLFEYFSETQRNKGNFPGRFSGRQFSNSRSEMNVSTLELGDSALYLCASRDEGSYSEAFFGQGTRLTVV.

This clonotype was observed once. V gene TRBV20-1 combines with J gene TRBJ2-2; the match to TRBD1 covers 10 bases. With 4 bases clipped from V and 6 bases from J, the junction kept 11 bases outside the gene matches. Germline V gene lookup returns CDR1 DFQATT and CDR2 SNEGSKA (reference sequence). The CDR3 length is 16 residues. Written as DNA, the CDR3 is TGCAGTGCTACCAGAGCCGGGACAGGGGCCGCCGGGGAGCTGTTTTTT. Translation: CSATRAGTGAAGELFF.

V is TRBV10-3 and J is TRBJ2-7; no firm D call. The CDR3 length is 11 residues. Per germline, CDR1 ENHRY and CDR2 SYGVKD. V was cut by 10 bases and J by 5 bases, with 12 bases left in between. The CDR3 DNA reads TGTGCCACTTCCAGCGCGCACGAGCAGTACTTC. Protein sequence: CATSSAHEQYF.

This clonotype showed up many times. This chain connects TRBV9 to TRBJ2-1, with a possible D match to TRBD2 (6 bases). Germline values: CDR1 SGDLS, CDR2 YYNGEE. The CDR3 extends over 14 amino acids. Trimming shortened V by 2 bases and J by 8 bases, and 14 bases separated the two germline ends. DNA for the CDR3: TGTGCCAGCAGCGTTACGGGAGTCGTCCATGAGCAGTTCTTC. This translates into CASSVTGVVHEQFF. Drawing the rest from reference TRBV9 and TRBJ2-1, the complete variable domain is DSGVTQTPKHLITATGQRVTLRCSPRSGDLSVYWYQQSLDQGLQFLIQYYNGEERAKGNILERFSAQQFPDLHSELNLSSLELGDSALYFCASSVTGVVHEQFFGPGTRLTVL.

Many counts were recorded for this clonotype. The V call is TRBV28, the J call TRBJ2-7, with D unclear. From germline, CDR1 is MDHEN and CDR2 SYDVKM. Trimming took 3 bases from V and 0 from J, leaving 3 bases between them. CDR3 length: 12 residues. The chain's CDR3 is CASSFSSYEQYF. CDR3 coding DNA: TGTGCCAGCAGTTTTAGCTCCTACGAGCAGTACTTC.

The V and J genes are TRBV20-1 and TRBJ2-7, with TRBD2 matching 14 bases. This CDR3 spans 14 amino acids. Germline CDR1 is DFQATT and CDR2 is SNEGSKA (reference sequence). The J segment lost 10 bases and the V segment lost 5 bases, leaving 10 bases of the junction unmatched. CDR3 sequence reads: CSAPKPGLAGDQYF. CDR3 DNA sequence: TGCAGTGCTCCCAAACCGGGACTAGCGGGAGACCAGTACTTC.

The chain couples TRBV4-2 to TRBJ2-5, with 8 bases fitting TRBD2. The V and J ends lost 0 bases and 5 bases, in that order; junction bases with no gene match: 8. This CDR3 has 16 residues. Germline V CDR1 and CDR2: LGHNA, YNFKEQ. The CDR3 reads CASSQDWAGGWETQYF. As DNA, the CDR3 is TGTGCCAGCAGCCAAGATTGGGCGGGAGGCTGGGAGACCCAGTACTTC.

The rearrangement links TRBV4-1 to TRBJ2-3; TRBD2 matches at 14 bases. V was clipped by 1 base and J by 3 bases; unmatched bases: 3. The CDR3 is made up of 17 amino acids. CDR1 is MGHRA, CDR2 YSYEKL, per germline. The CDR3 sequence is CASSQARLAGGTDTQYF. The DNA for the CDR3 is TGCGCCAGCAGCCAAGCTCGACTAGCGGGGGGGACAGATACGCAGTATTTT.

Worth noting for this clonotype: The junction does not match germline at one end; this may be a read error. CDR3 region: CASSLARGQGVF. The DNA for the CDR3 is TGTGCCAGCAGCTTAGCGAGGGGACAGGGGGTATTC. The rearrangement uses TRBV7-9 and TRBJ2-1; 11 positions agree with TRBD1. The CDR3 contains 12 residues. From germline, CDR1 is SEHNR and CDR2 FQNEAQ (reference sequence).

Only a few counts were recorded for this clonotype. The chain links TRBV4-1 to TRBJ2-1; maybe TRBD2 (7 bases). This CDR3 comprises 16 residues. Trimming removed 4 bases at V and 8 bases at J, with 21 bases between. Germline V gene lookup returns CDR1 MGHRA and CDR2 YSYEKL. The CDR3: CASSRNLAAGVDEQFF. The CDR3, as DNA: TGCGCCAGCAGCCGGAACCTAGCGGCAGGGGTCGATGAGCAGTTCTTC.

For the CDR3, the DNA is TGTGCCAGCAGCACGACAGGGGACTACGGTTCTGGCATTCAGTACTTC. It translates to CASSTTGDYGSGIQYF. V gene TRBV4-2 combines with J gene TRBJ2-4; tentatively, D is TRBD1 (8 bases). Deletions cut 5 bases from V and 9 bases from J, with 23 bases between. Germline CDR1 LGHNA, CDR2 YNFKEQ. This CDR3 has 16 residues.

This clonotype occurred many times. V and J are TRBV12-3 or TRBV12-4 and TRBJ1-2, with 9 positions matching TRBD1. With 5 bases clipped from V and 4 bases from J, the junction kept 8 bases outside the gene matches. This CDR3 contains 15 residues. DNA of the CDR3: TGTGCCAGCAGTCCGACAGGGGGAACAGGCTATGGCTACACCTTC. Its protein product is CASSPTGGTGYGYTF.

The CDR3 loop reads CASSYSGPRQETQYF. The CDR3 DNA sequence: TGTGCCAGCAGTTACTCGGGACCACGCCAAGAGACCCAGTACTTC. The chain has TRBV6-5 and TRBJ2-5; either TRBD1 or TRBD2 may supply D (5 bases each). Germline V CDR1 and CDR2: MNHEY, SVGAGI. With 0 bases removed from V and 1 base from J, the gap between germline ends came to 9 bases. The CDR3 contains 15 residues.

This clonotype was found a few times. The chain is built from TRBV10-3 and TRBJ2-3; 11 nucleotides line up with TRBD1. The CDR3 has 14 amino acids. Germline CDR1 ENHRY, CDR2 SYGVKD. V lost 6 bases and J lost 4; bases outside the gene matches: 3. CDR3 sequence reads: CAISRDRGSDTQYF. The CDR3 nucleotides read TGTGCCATCAGCCGGGACAGGGGGTCAGATACGCAGTATTTT.